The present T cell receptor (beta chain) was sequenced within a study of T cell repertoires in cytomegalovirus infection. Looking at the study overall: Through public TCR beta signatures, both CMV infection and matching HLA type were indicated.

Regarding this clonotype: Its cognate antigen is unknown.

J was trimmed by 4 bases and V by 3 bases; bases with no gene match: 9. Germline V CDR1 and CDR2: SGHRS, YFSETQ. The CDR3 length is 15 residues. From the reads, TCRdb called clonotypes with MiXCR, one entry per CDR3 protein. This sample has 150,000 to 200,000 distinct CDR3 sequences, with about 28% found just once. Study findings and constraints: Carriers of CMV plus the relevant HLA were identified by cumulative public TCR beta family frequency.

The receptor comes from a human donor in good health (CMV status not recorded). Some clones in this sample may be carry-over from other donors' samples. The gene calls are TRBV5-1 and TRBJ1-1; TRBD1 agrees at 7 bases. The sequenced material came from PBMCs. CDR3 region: CASSSRQGVSTEAFF. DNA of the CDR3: TGCGCCAGCAGCTCGCGACAGGGAGTAAGCACTGAAGCTTTCTTT.